This T cell receptor beta chain was profiled in a study of radiotherapy plus CTLA-4 blockade in lung cancer. Whole-study findings and limits: The study found tumor-derived TCR clones expanded in blood after radiotherapy plus ipilimumab. According to reports, early shifts in blood T cell clones, alongside interferon-beta, forecast response most accurately.

A remark on this clone: The antigen remains undetermined.

Germline CDR1 reads MNHNY; CDR2 reads SVGAGI (reference sequence). V lost 5 bases and J lost 7, with 17 bases in between. This CDR3 spans 14 amino acids. Using immunoSEQ multiplex PCR, the repertoire was profiled, and TCRdb retains in-frame clones only, with some absent. The table has about 95,000 clones, about 83% seen once. Patients with chemo-refractory metastatic non-small-cell lung cancer received focal radiation plus CTLA-4 blockade with ipilimumab. The receptor was derived from a human donor with non-small cell lung cancer who had stable disease on radiotherapy plus ipilimumab. The material sequenced was peripheral blood, taken from a patient treated with radiotherapy plus ipilimumab. V usage is TRBV6-6 and J usage is TRBJ2-5, with D possibly matching TRBD1 (6 bases). CDR3 amino acids: CASSLRTASRTQYF. The CDR3 DNA follows: TGTGCCAGCAGTCTCAGGACAGCCTCCAGGACCCAGTACTTC.